This is a list of T cell receptor beta chains from one sample in a study of shared clonotypes between healthy human individuals. TCRdb's copy holds only in-frame clones and misses some; the assay was immunoSEQ multiplex PCR. The table includes hundreds of thousands of clones, around two thirds detected once. Input material: memory CD4+ T cells sorted from blood. The receptors were gathered from a woman aged 25 to 39 in good health. The CDR3 runs from the conserved cysteine through the conserved F or W. D genes are given only for firm matches. Only part of the rows carry a size: once, few, many, or a class if the clone is expanded.

CDR3aa	CDR3nt	abundance	v_gene	d_gene	j_gene	len
CASSLVVTGGYGYTF	TGCGCCAGCAGCTTGGTAGTGACAGGGGGCTATGGCTACACCTTC	NA	TRBV5-1	TRBD1	TRBJ1-2	15
CASSLGTSGSRWNNEQFF	TGCGCCAGCAGCTTGGGGACTAGCGGGAGCCGTTGGAACAATGAGCAGTTCTTC	NA	TRBV5-1	TRBD2	TRBJ2-1	18
CASRRLAGLTDTQYF	TGTGCCAGTAGGCGACTAGCGGGGCTCACAGATACGCAGTATTTT	NA	TRBV19	TRBD2	TRBJ2-3	15
CAISAGQVTYEQYF	TGTGCCATCAGCGCGGGACAGGTCACCTACGAGCAGTACTTC	NA	TRBV10-3	TRBD1	TRBJ2-7	14
CAISEGYEQYF	TGTGCCATCAGTGAGGGGTACGAGCAGTACTTC	NA	TRBV10-3	NA	TRBJ2-7	11
CASSRGTSGRSNTGELFF	TGTGCCAGCAGCCGCGGGACTAGCGGGAGGTCGAACACCGGGGAGCTGTTTTTT	NA	TRBV4-2	TRBD2	TRBJ2-2	18
CASSLAVGANEQFF	TGCGCCAGCAGCTTGGCTGTTGGGGCTAATGAGCAGTTCTTC	NA	TRBV5-1	NA	TRBJ2-1	14
CASSQVLSGVRTEAFF	TGTGCCAGCAGCCAAGTACTATCGGGGGTGCGGACTGAAGCTTTCTTT	few	TRBV4-2	NA	TRBJ1-1	16
CSVETGKTSTDTQYF	TGCAGCGTTGAAACTGGGAAAACTAGCACAGATACGCAGTATTTT	NA	TRBV29-1	NA	TRBJ2-3	15
CASSLLGVGEAFF	TGTGCCAGCAGTCTCCTAGGGGTTGGTGAAGCTTTCTTT	NA	TRBV27	NA	TRBJ1-1	13
CSGVGWRDRHTEAFF	TGCAGCGGAGTCGGTTGGAGGGATCGGCACACTGAAGCTTTCTTT	NA	TRBV29-1	NA	TRBJ1-1	15
CAWGWGSGELFF	TGTGCCTGGGGTTGGGGATCCGGGGAGCTGTTTTTT	NA	TRBV30	NA	TRBJ2-2	12
CASSQDHGTSDEQYF	TGTGCCAGCAGCCAAGATCACGGGACTAGCGATGAGCAGTACTTC	few	TRBV5-4	TRBD2	TRBJ2-7	15
CASSARTSGRGDEQFF	TGTGCCAGCAGCGCCAGGACTAGCGGACGGGGGGATGAGCAGTTCTTC	NA	TRBV11-2	TRBD2	TRBJ2-1	16
CASSSLTNVLTF	TGTGCCAGTAGTAGTTTGACCAACGTCCTGACTTTC	NA	TRBV19	NA	TRBJ2-6	12
CASSDVAPGQPQHF	TGCGCCAGCAGTGACGTGGCCCCTGGGCAGCCCCAGCATTTT	NA	TRBV10-2	NA	TRBJ1-5	14
CASSLLQGATEAFF	TGTGCCAGCAGCTTGTTACAGGGGGCCACTGAAGCTTTCTTT	NA	TRBV5-6	TRBD1	TRBJ1-1	14
CASSLRDGYTGELFF	TGTGCCAGCTCACTCCGGGACGGGTACACCGGGGAGCTGTTTTTT	NA	TRBV18	NA	TRBJ2-2	15
CASSYLRRGEQYF	TGTGCCAGCAGTTATCTCAGACGAGGCGAGCAGTACTTC	NA	TRBV6-5	NA	TRBJ2-7	13
CASRRELNEQFF	TGCGCCAGCAGGCGGGAGTTAAATGAGCAGTTCTTC	NA	TRBV5-1	TRBD2	TRBJ2-1	12
CASSISGRGNQPQHF	TGTGCCAGTAGTATTTCGGGGAGAGGCAATCAGCCCCAGCATTTT	few	TRBV19	NA	TRBJ1-5	15
CASSPGTSGLQETQYF	TGTGCCAGCAGTCCTGGGACTAGCGGGTTACAAGAGACCCAGTACTTC	NA	TRBV28	TRBD2	TRBJ2-5	16
CASSLPTETQYF	TGTGCCAGCAGCTTGCCCACAGAGACCCAGTACTTC	NA	TRBV5-5	NA	TRBJ2-5	12
CASSPPPNYGYTF	TGTGCCAGCTCACCCCCCCCTAACTATGGCTACACCTTC	NA	TRBV18	NA	TRBJ1-2	13
CASSFGQGETQYF	TGTGCCAGCAGTTTTGGACAGGGCGAGACCCAGTACTTC	few	TRBV2	TRBD1	TRBJ2-5	13
CSAWTSGRLDEQFF	TGCAGCGCGTGGACTAGCGGGAGGTTAGATGAGCAGTTCTTC	once	TRBV29-1	TRBD2	TRBJ2-1	14
CASSLRASTDSNQPQHF	TGTGCCAGCAGTTTAAGGGCGTCGACTGATAGCAATCAGCCCCAGCATTTT	NA	TRBV27	NA	TRBJ1-5	17
CASSLEVFQPQHF	TGTGCCAGCAGCTTAGAGGTGTTTCAGCCCCAGCATTTT	NA	TRBV7-2	NA	TRBJ1-5	13
CASSRLAGGLNEQFF	TGTGCCAGCAGCCGACTAGCGGGAGGGCTAAATGAGCAGTTCTTC	NA	TRBV7-9	TRBD2	TRBJ2-1	15
CASRGGGYTSGNTIYF	TGTGCCAGCAGGGGGGGTGGGTACACCTCTGGAAACACCATATATTTT	few	TRBV28	NA	TRBJ1-3	16
CASSLDPGYNGELFF	TGCGCCAGCAGCTTGGATCCAGGGTATAACGGGGAGCTGTTTTTT	NA	TRBV5-1	NA	TRBJ2-2	15
CASSPGGRENTEAFF	TGTGCCAGCAGCCCTGGCGGGCGAGAAAACACTGAAGCTTTCTTT	once	TRBV5-6	NA	TRBJ1-1	15
CASSRDRRLLREYF	TGTGCCAGCAGCAGGGATCGACGGTTATTAAGGGAGTACTTC	NA	TRBV6-7	NA	TRBJ2-7	14
CASSPPQGRNYGYTF	TGTGCCAGCAGCCCCCCGCAGGGGCGCAACTATGGCTACACCTTC	NA	TRBV28	NA	TRBJ1-2	15
CASCSGRGNSYNEQFF	TGTGCCAGTTGCAGTGGTCGGGGGAACTCCTACAATGAGCAGTTCTTC	few	TRBV19	NA	TRBJ2-1	16
CARKGPGEETQYF	TGCGCCAGGAAGGGGCCGGGAGAAGAGACCCAGTACTTC	NA	TRBV5-1	NA	TRBJ2-5	13
CASKPLAGGYEQYF	TGTGCCAGCAAGCCACTAGCGGGGGGCTACGAGCAGTACTTC	NA	TRBV6-1	TRBD2	TRBJ2-7	14
CSVVTGSTDTQYF	TGCAGCGTTGTCACCGGGAGCACAGATACGCAGTATTTT	NA	TRBV29-1	NA	TRBJ2-3	13
CASRPGLAGGPGEQFF	TGTGCCAGCAGGCCCGGACTAGCGGGAGGGCCAGGTGAGCAGTTCTTC	NA	TRBV2	TRBD2	TRBJ2-1	16
CASALDNSYNEQFF	TGCGCCAGCGCATTGGACAACTCCTACAATGAGCAGTTCTTC	NA	TRBV5-1	NA	TRBJ2-1	14
CASSLAQGGNTEAFF	TGTGCCAGCAGCTTAGCGCAGGGGGGTAACACTGAAGCTTTCTTT	NA	TRBV11-1	TRBD1	TRBJ1-1	15
CAISETGARQPQHF	TGTGCCATCAGCGAGACAGGGGCCCGTCAGCCCCAGCATTTT	NA	TRBV10-3	TRBD1	TRBJ1-5	14
CASSASGAVAEAFF	TGTGCCAGCAGTGCATCGGGCGCGGTTGCTGAAGCTTTCTTT	NA	TRBV27	NA	TRBJ1-1	14
CSAPRFYGYTF	TGCAGTGCTCCTCGTTTCTATGGCTACACCTTC	NA	TRBV20-1	NA	TRBJ1-2	11
CASSKPGGPYSGANVLTF	TGTGCCAGCAGCAAACCTGGCGGGCCTTACTCTGGGGCCAACGTCCTGACTTTC	NA	TRBV21-1	NA	TRBJ2-6	18
CASSLAGSLSNQPQHF	TGTGCCAGCAGCTTAGCGGGGTCTCTTAGCAATCAGCCCCAGCATTTT	NA	TRBV7-8	NA	TRBJ1-5	16
CASSTLDRGRLGTEAFF	TGTGCCAGCAGTACCTTAGACAGGGGGAGGTTGGGCACTGAAGCTTTCTTT	NA	TRBV27	TRBD1	TRBJ1-1	17
CASPEVARGGYEQYF	TGTGCCAGCCCGGAGGTCGCAAGGGGTGGCTACGAGCAGTACTTC	NA	TRBV6-1	NA	TRBJ2-7	15
CASSHTNTDTQYF	TGTGCCAGCAGCCATACAAACACAGATACGCAGTATTTT	NA	TRBV5-4	NA	TRBJ2-3	13
CASSQEGGRTGELFF	TGTGCCAGCAGCCAAGAGGGCGGGAGGACCGGGGAGCTGTTTTTT	many	TRBV4-2	TRBD2	TRBJ2-2	15
CASSDGAGAADTQYF	TGTGCCAGCAGCGACGGGGCGGGAGCGGCAGATACGCAGTATTTT	many	TRBV6-4	TRBD2	TRBJ2-3	15
CASSFLSTGSYEQYF	TGTGCCAGCAGTTTCCTTTCGACAGGGTCCTACGAGCAGTACTTC	NA	TRBV28	TRBD1	TRBJ2-7	15